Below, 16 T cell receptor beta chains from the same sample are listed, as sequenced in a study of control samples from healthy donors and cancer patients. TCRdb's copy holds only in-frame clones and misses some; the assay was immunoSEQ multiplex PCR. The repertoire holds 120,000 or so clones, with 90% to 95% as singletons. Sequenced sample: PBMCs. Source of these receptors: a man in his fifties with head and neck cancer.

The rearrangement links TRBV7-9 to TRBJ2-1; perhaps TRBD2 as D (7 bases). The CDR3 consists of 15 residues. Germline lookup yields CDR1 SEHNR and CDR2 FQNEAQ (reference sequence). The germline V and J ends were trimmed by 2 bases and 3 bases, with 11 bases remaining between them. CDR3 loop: CASSLQGRVYNEQFF. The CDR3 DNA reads TGTGCCAGCAGCTTACAGGGGAGGGTCTACAATGAGCAGTTCTTC. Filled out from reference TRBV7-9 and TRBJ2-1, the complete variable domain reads DTGVSQNPRHKITKRGQNVTFRCDPISEHNRLYWYRQTLGQGPEFLTYFQNEAQLEKSRLLSDRFSAERPKGSFSTLEIQRTEQGDSAMYLCASSLQGRVYNEQFFGPGTRLTVL.

Here the CDR3 reads CATSDSSFIHSSYNEQFF. The CDR3 region has the DNA TGTGCCACCAGTGATTCCAGCTTTATCCACAGCTCCTACAATGAGCAGTTCTTC. The chain couples TRBV24-1 to TRBJ2-1; D is unresolved. The ends were cut back, 2 bases at V and 0 bases at J, with 16 bases in the middle. CDR3 size: 18 residues. The V gene's germline CDR1 is KGHDR and CDR2 SFDVKD.

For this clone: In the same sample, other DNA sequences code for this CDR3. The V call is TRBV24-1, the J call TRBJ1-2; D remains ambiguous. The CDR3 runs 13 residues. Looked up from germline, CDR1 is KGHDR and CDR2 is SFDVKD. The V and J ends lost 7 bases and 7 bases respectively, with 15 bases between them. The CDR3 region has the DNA TGTGCCACCAGCTCCCGTCGGGCGTCTGGCTACACCTTC. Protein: CATSSRRASGYTF.

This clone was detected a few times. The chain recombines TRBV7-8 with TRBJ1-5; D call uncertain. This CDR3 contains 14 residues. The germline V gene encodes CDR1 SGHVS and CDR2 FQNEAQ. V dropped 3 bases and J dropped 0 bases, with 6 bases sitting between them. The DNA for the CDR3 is TGTGCCAGCAGCTTCCAATATAGCAATCAGCCCCAGCATTTT. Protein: CASSFQYSNQPQHF.

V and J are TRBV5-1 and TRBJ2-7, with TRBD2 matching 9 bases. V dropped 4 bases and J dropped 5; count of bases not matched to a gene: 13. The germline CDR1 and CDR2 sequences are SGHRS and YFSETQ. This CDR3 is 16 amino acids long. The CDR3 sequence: CASSPRTSVFQDEQYF. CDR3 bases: TGCGCCAGCAGCCCCCGGACTAGCGTCTTCCAAGACGAGCAGTACTTC.

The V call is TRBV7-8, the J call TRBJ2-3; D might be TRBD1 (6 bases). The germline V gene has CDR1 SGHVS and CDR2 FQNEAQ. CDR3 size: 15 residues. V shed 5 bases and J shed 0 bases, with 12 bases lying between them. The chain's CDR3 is CASSRAGQSTDTQYF. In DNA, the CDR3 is TGTGCCAGCAGCCGAGCAGGACAGAGCACAGATACGCAGTATTTT.

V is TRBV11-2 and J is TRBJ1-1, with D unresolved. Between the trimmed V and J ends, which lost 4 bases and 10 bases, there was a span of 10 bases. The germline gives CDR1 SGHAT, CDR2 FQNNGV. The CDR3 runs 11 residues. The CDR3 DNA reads TGTGCCAGCAGCTCCACCGTGGGAGCTTTCTTT. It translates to CASSSTVGAFF.

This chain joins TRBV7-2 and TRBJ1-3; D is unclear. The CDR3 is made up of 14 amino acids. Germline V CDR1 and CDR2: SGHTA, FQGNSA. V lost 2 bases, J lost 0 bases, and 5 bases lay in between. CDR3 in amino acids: CASSLSPSGNTIYF. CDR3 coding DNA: TGTGCCAGCAGCTTATCCCCCTCTGGAAACACCATATATTTT.

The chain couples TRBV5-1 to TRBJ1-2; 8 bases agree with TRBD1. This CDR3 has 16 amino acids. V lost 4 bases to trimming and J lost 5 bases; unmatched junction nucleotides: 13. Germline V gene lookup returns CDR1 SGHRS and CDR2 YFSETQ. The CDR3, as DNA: TGCGCCAGCAGCACCGGACAGGGCGGGGGATCATATGGCTACACCTTC. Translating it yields CASSTGQGGGSYGYTF.

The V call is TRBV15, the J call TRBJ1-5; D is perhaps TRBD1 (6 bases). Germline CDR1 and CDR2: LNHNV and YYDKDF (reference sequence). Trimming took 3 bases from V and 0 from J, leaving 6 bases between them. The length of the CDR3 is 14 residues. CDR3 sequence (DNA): TGTGCCACCAGCAGGGACAGTAGCAATCAGCCCCAGCATTTT. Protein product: CATSRDSSNQPQHF.

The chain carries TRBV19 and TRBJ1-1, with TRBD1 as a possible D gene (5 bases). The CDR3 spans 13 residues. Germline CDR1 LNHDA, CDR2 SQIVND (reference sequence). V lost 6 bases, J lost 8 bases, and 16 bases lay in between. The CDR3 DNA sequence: TGTGCCAGTAGCCAGGACACGGCAAGGGAAGCTTTCTTT. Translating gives CASSQDTAREAFF.

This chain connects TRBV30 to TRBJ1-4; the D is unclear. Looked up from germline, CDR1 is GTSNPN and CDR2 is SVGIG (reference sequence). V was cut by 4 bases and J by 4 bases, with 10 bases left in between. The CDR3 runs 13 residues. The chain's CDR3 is CAWNEGFNEKLFF. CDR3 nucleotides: TGTGCCTGGAATGAGGGCTTTAATGAAAAACTGTTTTTT.

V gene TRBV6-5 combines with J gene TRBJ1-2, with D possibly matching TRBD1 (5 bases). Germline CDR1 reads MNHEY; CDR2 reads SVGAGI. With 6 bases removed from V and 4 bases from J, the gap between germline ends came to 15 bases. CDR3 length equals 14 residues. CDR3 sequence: CASSGAGRVYGYTF. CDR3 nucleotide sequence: TGTGCCAGCAGCGGCGCAGGGCGAGTCTATGGCTACACCTTC.

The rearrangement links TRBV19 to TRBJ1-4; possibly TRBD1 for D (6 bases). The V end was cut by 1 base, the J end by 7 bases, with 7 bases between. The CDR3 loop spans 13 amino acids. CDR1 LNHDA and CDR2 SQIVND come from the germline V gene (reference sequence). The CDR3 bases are TGTGCCAGTAGTATAGGCAGGGGTGAAAAACTGTTTTTT. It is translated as CASSIGRGEKLFF.

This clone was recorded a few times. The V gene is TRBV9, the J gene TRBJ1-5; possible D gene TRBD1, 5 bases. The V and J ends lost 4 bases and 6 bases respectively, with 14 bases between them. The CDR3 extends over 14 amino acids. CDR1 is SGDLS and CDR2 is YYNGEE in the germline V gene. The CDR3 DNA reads TGTGCCAGCAGCCCTCAAGGAGGGGTTCAGCCCCAGCATTTT. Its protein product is CASSPQGGVQPQHF.

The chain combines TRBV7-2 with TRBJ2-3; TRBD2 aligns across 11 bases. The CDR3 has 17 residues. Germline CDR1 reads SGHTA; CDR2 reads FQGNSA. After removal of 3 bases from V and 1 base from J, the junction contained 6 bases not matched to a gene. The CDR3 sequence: CASSFFLAGGRTDTQYF. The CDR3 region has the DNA TGTGCCAGCAGCTTTTTCCTAGCGGGGGGACGCACAGATACGCAGTATTTT.